The following is a TCR beta chain sequence with its context. Its antigen is currently unknown. The data derive from a study of T cells after yellow fever vaccination. Notes on the study in general: Within FACS-sorted repertoires, abundant clonotypes contaminating from the bulk population could be present.

UMIs and a universal primer site were added when TCR cDNA was made by 5'RACE template switching. TCRdb re-analysed the 5' RACE reads in MiXCR, keeping a single row per CDR3 protein. The sample has hundreds of thousands of distinct CDR3 sequences, 7.5% to 9% seen once. Trimming shortened V by 8 bases and J by 1 base, and 18 bases separated the two germline ends. This CDR3 region has 14 residues. The germline V gene has CDR1 SQVTM and CDR2 ANQGSEA. Sequenced material: PBMCs, taken on the day of the first yellow fever vaccination. This TCR derives from a man aged 18 to 30 who received the YFV17D yellow fever vaccine. This chain connects TRBV29-1 to TRBJ2-7; possibly TRBD1 for D (5 bases). The CDR3 nucleotides are TGCAGCATATGGGTGGGGCTAGGGTCCTACGAGCAGTACTTC. It yields the protein CSIWVGLGSYEQYF.